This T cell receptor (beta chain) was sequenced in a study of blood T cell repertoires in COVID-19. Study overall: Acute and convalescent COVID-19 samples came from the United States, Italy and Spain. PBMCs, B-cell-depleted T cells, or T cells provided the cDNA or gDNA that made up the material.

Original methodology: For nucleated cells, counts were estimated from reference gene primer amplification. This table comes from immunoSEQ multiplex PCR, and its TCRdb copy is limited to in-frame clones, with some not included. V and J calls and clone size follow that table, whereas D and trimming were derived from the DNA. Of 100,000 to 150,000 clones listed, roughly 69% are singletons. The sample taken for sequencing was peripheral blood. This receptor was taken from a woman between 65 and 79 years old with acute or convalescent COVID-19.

The chain's CDR3 is CASTETGLRGLGLADNEQFF. In DNA, the CDR3 is TGTGCCAGTACCGAGACAGGGCTCAGGGGCCTTGGACTAGCGGACAATGAGCAGTTCTTC. J is TRBJ2-1 and V is TRBV19; TRBD2 agrees at 10 bases. CDR1 and CDR2 (germline): LNHDA, SQIVND (reference sequence). The CDR3 length is 20 residues. V gave up 7 bases and J gave up 5 bases; unmatched junction bases: 23.